The TCR beta chain described here comes from a study of shared T cell receptors in the human thymus. The assay was immunoSEQ multiplex PCR, and TCRdb's table has in-frame clones only and misses some. The sample contains approximately 760,000 clones, 70% to 90% of which appear only once. This same sample was also part of a study on human thymus T cells.

Material: thymocytes. This TCR derives from a girl less than two years old with a congenital heart defect.

Here the CDR3 reads CASSPPFSNQPQHF. The CDR3 region has the DNA TGTGCCAGCTCACCTCCGTTTAGCAATCAGCCCCAGCATTTT. The V call is TRBV18, the J call TRBJ1-5; no reliable D call. Germline values: CDR1 KGHSH, CDR2 LQKENI. The V gene lost 3 bases and the J gene lost 0 bases, with 6 bases spanning the gap. The CDR3 is made up of 14 amino acids.